This TCR beta chain was sequenced in a study of blood T cell repertoires in COVID-19. Germline CDR1 and CDR2: KGHSH and LQKENI. The CDR3 loop spans 13 amino acids. V was trimmed by 4 bases and J by 3 bases, leaving 9 bases between them. In the source study's methods: Cell counts per sample came from amplifying reference gene primers. The repertoire was sequenced with immunoSEQ multiplex PCR; TCRdb's copy has only in-frame clones and lacks some. Clone size and the V and J calls come from that table; the DNA yielded D and trimming. The data hold about 90,000 clones, with about 91% observed a single time.

The sequenced sample was peripheral blood. The receptor's source is a man between 60 and 70 years old with acute or convalescent COVID-19. This chain uses TRBV18 with TRBJ1-1; a possible D gene is TRBD1 (5 bases). The chain's CDR3 is CASSRGRDTEAFF. DNA of the CDR3: TGTGCCAGCTCACGGGGCAGGGACACTGAAGCTTTCTTT. Variable domain in full (rest from reference TRBV18 and TRBJ1-1): NAGVMQNPRHLVRRRGQEARLRCSPMKGHSHVYWYRQLPEEGLKFMVYLQKENIIDESGMPKERFSAEFPKEGPSILRIQQVVRGDSAAYFCASSRGRDTEAFFGQGTRLTVV.